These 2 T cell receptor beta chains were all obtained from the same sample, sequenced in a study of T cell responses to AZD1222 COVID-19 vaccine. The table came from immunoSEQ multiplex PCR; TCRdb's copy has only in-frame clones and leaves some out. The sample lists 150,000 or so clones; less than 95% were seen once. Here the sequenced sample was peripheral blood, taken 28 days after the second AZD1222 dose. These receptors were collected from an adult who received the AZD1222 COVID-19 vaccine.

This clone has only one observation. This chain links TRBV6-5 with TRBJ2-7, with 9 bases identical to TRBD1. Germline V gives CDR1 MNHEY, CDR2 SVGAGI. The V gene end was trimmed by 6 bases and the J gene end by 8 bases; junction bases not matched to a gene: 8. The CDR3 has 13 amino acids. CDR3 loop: CASSLGQGYQQYF. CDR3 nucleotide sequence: TGTGCCAGCAGCCTAGGACAGGGGTACCAGCAGTACTTC.

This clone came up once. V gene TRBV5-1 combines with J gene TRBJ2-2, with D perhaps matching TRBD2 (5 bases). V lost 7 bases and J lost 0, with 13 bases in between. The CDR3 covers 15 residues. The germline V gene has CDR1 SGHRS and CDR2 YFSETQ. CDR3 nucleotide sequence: TGCGCCAGCGGACTGTACACCCCGAACACCGGGGAGCTGTTTTTT. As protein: CASGLYTPNTGELFF.